The source of this T cell receptor (beta chain) is a study of regulatory T cells in long-lasting Graves disease. Across the study: Freshly diagnosed Graves' patients had used antithyroid drugs for under 3 months. Study results and limitations: Peripheral blood alone, not thyroid tissue, underwent study. Under persistent disease, TRBV28, TRBJ1-2 and TRBJ2-5 were used preferentially.

There are many counts of this clonotype. The antigen is undetermined. According to the study, TCR beta libraries were built with iRepertoire HTBI primers and CDR3-region Arm-PCR. TCRdb used MiXCR to reprocess the multiplex PCR reads, holding one entry per CDR3 protein. The table lists fewer than 550,000 distinct CDR3 sequences, about 15% of them singletons. Time point indicated: newly diagnosed GD, antithyroid drugs for less than 3 months. Extracted PBMC RNA gave rise to the TCR library. American Thyroid Association guidelines were used to diagnose Graves' disease. Germline values: CDR1 MNHEY, CDR2 SMNVEV (reference sequence). CDR3 length equals 14 residues. The ends lost 2 bases at V and 1 base at J; junction bases unmatched: 0. The data also belong to a second study, concerning T cells in Graves' hyperthyroidism and ophthalmopathy.

The sequenced sample was peripheral blood mononuclear cells (PBMCs), obtained at new diagnosis, from a patient treated with antithyroid drugs. The TCR originated in a woman under 30 with Graves disease. This chain connects TRBV27 to TRBJ1-1; 8 nucleotides align to TRBD1. The DNA for the CDR3 is TGTGCCAGCAGTTTAGGGACAGGGAACACTGAAGCTTTCTTT. Amino acids: CASSLGTGNTEAFF.